Presented here are 11 T cell receptor beta chains from one specimen sequenced in a study of shared clonotypes between healthy human individuals. The repertoire was sequenced with immunoSEQ multiplex PCR; TCRdb's copy has only in-frame clones and lacks some. The table shows 2 million to 2.5 million clones, with under 97% occurring only once. The sequenced material came from naive CD4+ T cells sorted from blood. This sample's subset: CD45RA+ positively selected. Receptor source: a man between 18 and 35 years old in good health.

Notes on this clone: Other DNA sequences in the same sample also yield this CDR3. V and J are TRBV7-2 and TRBJ1-1; TRBD1 might be the D (5 bases). The germline CDR1 and CDR2 sequences are SGHTA and FQGNSA. The V and J ends lost 1 base and 1 base respectively, with 10 bases between them. The CDR3 length is 15 residues. The CDR3 DNA follows: TGTGCCAGCAGCTTAGTCGGAACAGGGAACACTGAAGCTTTCTTT. It is translated as CASSLVGTGNTEAFF.

This chain connects TRBV4-3 to TRBJ1-5; 8 nucleotides agree with TRBD1. CDR3 length equals 16 residues. Per the germline V gene, CDR1 is LGHNA and CDR2 is YSLEER. V shed 0 bases, J shed 7 bases, and the junction held 8 bases outside the gene matches. As DNA, the CDR3 is TGCGCCAGCAGCCAAGATTTGGGGCAGGGGGCACAGCCCCAGCATTTT. This translates into CASSQDLGQGAQPQHF.

V is TRBV10-1 and J is TRBJ1-2; D gene unclear. The CDR3 totals 14 residues. V was clipped by 4 bases and J by 4 bases, with 13 bases between them. Per the germline V gene, CDR1 is WNHNN and CDR2 is SYGVQD (reference sequence). The CDR3 sequence is CASSADREIYGYTF. CDR3 DNA: TGCGCCAGCAGTGCTGACCGAGAAATCTATGGCTACACCTTC.

In its sample, this clone was seen once. At the DNA level, this CDR3 is encoded by other sequences in the same sample as well. V is TRBV10-3 and J is TRBJ2-7; D not certain. CDR3 length equals 11 residues. V was trimmed by 6 bases and J by 5 bases, leaving 8 bases between them. CDR1 and CDR2 from the germline V gene are ENHRY and SYGVKD. The CDR3 region has the DNA TGTGCCATCAGCGACCTCGACGAGCAGTACTTC. Protein sequence: CAISDLDEQYF.

This clone was counted once. CDR3 region: CASSFSGQLSYEQYF. The CDR3 coding sequence is TGTGCCAGCAGTTTCTCGGGGCAACTCTCCTACGAGCAGTACTTC. V is TRBV28 and J is TRBJ2-7, with D possibly called TRBD1 or TRBD2 (5 bases each). The V end lost 3 bases, the J end lost 0 bases, and 12 bases lay between the germline ends. The CDR3 has 15 amino acids. Germline V gives CDR1 MDHEN, CDR2 SYDVKM.

The chain combines TRBV7-9 with TRBJ2-7, with D possibly TRBD2 on 5 matching bases. The CDR3 extends over 14 amino acids. CDR1 SEHNR and CDR2 FQNEAQ come from the germline V gene (reference sequence). V lost 7 bases and J lost 2, with 15 bases in between. As DNA, the CDR3 is TGTGCCAGCACCACCGGGGTCGGGACCTACGAGCAGTACTTC. Protein product: CASTTGVGTYEQYF. The complete variable domain, with remaining parts taken from reference TRBV7-9 and TRBJ2-7, reads DTGVSQNPRHKITKRGQNVTFRCDPISEHNRLYWYRQTLGQGPEFLTYFQNEAQLEKSRLLSDRFSAERPKGSFSTLEIQRTEQGDSAMYLCASTTGVGTYEQYFGPGTRLTVT.

J is TRBJ2-5 and V is TRBV10-3, with 10 nucleotides matching TRBD2. V lost 10 bases and J lost 6; bases outside the gene matches: 23. In germline, CDR1 is ENHRY, CDR2 SYGVKD. CDR3 size: 18 residues. CDR3 coding DNA: TGTGCCAGGACAAGGTCTGTAAGGCTAGCGGGAGTATGGAAGACCCAGTACTTC. It encodes CARTRSVRLAGVWKTQYF.

The chain carries TRBV6-5 and TRBJ2-7; 9 nucleotides agree with TRBD1. The trim removed 6 bases at V and 0 bases at J, leaving 6 bases unmatched. The CDR3 has 15 residues. Per the germline V gene, CDR1 is MNHEY and CDR2 is SVGAGI. The CDR3 nucleotides read TGTGCCAGCAGCCCCGGGACAGGGCTCTCCTACGAGCAGTACTTC. It specifies CASSPGTGLSYEQYF.

This chain joins TRBV5-1 and TRBJ2-5; TRBD2 aligns across 12 bases. Germline V gene sequence: CDR1 SGHRS, CDR2 YFSETQ. The CDR3 consists of 15 residues. The V segment lost 2 bases and the J segment 3 bases; nucleotides outside the gene matches: 2. CDR3 sequence (DNA): TGCGCCAGCAGCTTCTCTAGCGGGAGGGAAGAGACCCAGTACTTC. It specifies CASSFSSGREETQYF.

This rearrangement joins TRBV4-1 to TRBJ2-1; TRBD2 aligns across 8 bases. This CDR3 comprises 15 residues. Germline V gene data show CDR1 as MGHRA and CDR2 as YSYEKL. J was trimmed by 1 base and V by 6 bases; bases with no gene match: 5. CDR3 region: CASRAIAGSYNEQFF. The CDR3, as DNA: TGCGCCAGCAGGGCTATAGCGGGGTCCTACAATGAGCAGTTCTTC.

The CDR3 loop reads CASSPAGRGPSGKLFF. The DNA of the CDR3 is TGTGCCAGTAGTCCGGCCGGGAGGGGACCATCGGGAAAACTGTTTTTT. The V call is TRBV19, the J call TRBJ1-4; D is perhaps TRBD1 (5 bases). Germline V gene data show CDR1 as LNHDA and CDR2 as SQIVND (reference sequence). V lost 5 bases and J lost 10, with 23 bases in between. The CDR3 runs 16 residues.